The 19 T cell receptor beta chains given below trace back to one sample, sequenced in a study of cytotoxic CD8 clonotypes in ibrutinib-treated CLL. Assay used: immunoSEQ multiplex PCR; TCRdb lists only in-frame clones, some missing. The data show 200,000 or so clones, with about three quarters seen just once and more than 4.5% held by the top ten. The sequencing used PBMCs, collected after 12 months of ibrutinib treatment. The receptors were gathered from a human donor with chronic lymphocytic leukemia.

The chain employs TRBV4-1 and TRBJ1-5, with D unresolved. There are 16 residues in the CDR3. Trimming took 3 bases from V and 4 from J, leaving 16 bases between them. CDR1 is MGHRA, CDR2 YSYEKL, per germline. The CDR3 DNA follows: TGCGCCAGCAGCCAGTCCATGGTAGGGAGGAATCAGCCCCAGCATTTT. Protein: CASSQSMVGRNQPQHF.

There are a few counts of this clone. The CDR3 region has the DNA TGTGCCTGGAGTGGGACTTTGGCTAGCGGGAGGAAGGAGAATGAGCAGTTCTTC. Protein: CAWSGTLASGRKENEQFF. V gene TRBV30 combines with J gene TRBJ2-1, with TRBD2 matching over 11 bases. CDR3 length equals 18 residues. Germline CDR1 and CDR2: GTSNPN and SVGIG (reference sequence). The V segment lost 1 base and the J segment 7 bases; nucleotides outside the gene matches: 15. The full variable domain, rest sourced from reference TRBV30 and TRBJ2-1, is SQTIHQWPATLVQPVGSPLSLECTVEGTSNPNLYWYRQAAGRGLQLLFYSVGIGQISSEVPQNLSASRPQDRQFILSSKKLLLSDSGFYLCAWSGTLASGRKENEQFFGPGTRLTVL.

The chain combines TRBV2 with TRBJ1-5; tentatively, D is TRBD1 (6 bases). Germline CDR1 SNHLY, CDR2 FYNNEI. This CDR3 comprises 15 residues. The V end was cut by 6 bases, the J end by 5 bases, with 17 bases between. The CDR3 nucleotides are TGTGCCAGCAGACCGGGACACCGGAGGGATCAGCCCCAGCATTTT. This encodes CASRPGHRRDQPQHF.

The rearrangement links TRBV18 to TRBJ2-3; D uncertain. Germline V CDR1 and CDR2: KGHSH, LQKENI. The germline V and J ends were trimmed by 3 bases and 0 bases, with 4 bases remaining between them. This CDR3 comprises 13 residues. The CDR3 nucleotides are TGTGCCAGCTCACCCCAGAGCACAGATACGCAGTATTTT. It encodes CASSPQSTDTQYF. The whole variable domain, filled in from reference TRBV18 and TRBJ2-3, reads NAGVMQNPRHLVRRRGQEARLRCSPMKGHSHVYWYRQLPEEGLKFMVYLQKENIIDESGMPKERFSAEFPKEGPSILRIQQVVRGDSAAYFCASSPQSTDTQYFGPGTRLTVL.

This clone was recorded at least ten times. V is TRBV29-1 and J is TRBJ1-1; D not certain. The germline V gene encodes CDR1 SQVTM and CDR2 ANQGSEA. The V end lost 6 bases, the J end lost 1 base, and 6 bases lay between the germline ends. This CDR3 is built from 11 residues. The CDR3 sequence: CSVGRNTEAFF. The CDR3 DNA reads TGCAGCGTAGGGAGGAACACTGAAGCTTTCTTT.

On this clone itself: The junction differs from germline at one of its ends, possibly a read error. The J gene is TRBJ2-1, the V gene TRBV7-7; possibly TRBD1 for D (6 bases). In germline, CDR1 is SSHAT, CDR2 FNYEAQ (reference sequence). There are 14 residues in the CDR3. Here the CDR3 DNA reads TGTGCTAGCAGCTTATGGGGGCCGAACAATGAGCAGTTCTTC. As protein: CASSLWGPNNEQFF.

This sequence joins TRBV7-2 and TRBJ2-2, with 13 bases aligning to TRBD2. V shed 6 bases and J 6 bases; nucleotides not matched to a gene: 7. The CDR3 loop spans 16 amino acids. Germline CDR1 is SGHTA and CDR2 is FQGNSA. CDR3 sequence: CASRRTSGGASGELFF. CDR3 coding DNA: TGTGCCAGCAGACGAACTAGCGGGGGGGCCTCCGGGGAGCTGTTTTTT.

This clone was seen a handful of times. This chain uses TRBV27 with TRBJ1-2; D remains unclear. Germline assignment: CDR1 MNHEY and CDR2 SMNVEV (reference sequence). This CDR3 is 15 amino acids long. The V end was cut by 5 bases, the J end by 1 base, with 14 bases between. CDR3 sequence (DNA): TGTGCCAGCAGTCCCCTATGGGCCATTAACTATGGCTACACCTTC. It specifies CASSPLWAINYGYTF.

The chain links TRBV6-5 to TRBJ1-2, with D possibly being TRBD1 (5 bases). Germline lookup yields CDR1 MNHEY and CDR2 SVGAGI. V lost 0 bases and J 4 bases, leaving 12 bases between the germline ends. The CDR3 covers 15 residues. Written as DNA, the CDR3 is TGTGCCAGCAGTTACTCGACACGGAGGGGCTATGGCTACACCTTC. Protein sequence: CASSYSTRRGYGYTF.

This chain links TRBV18 with TRBJ1-6; weak D call: TRBD1 (5 bases). Germline CDR1 is KGHSH and CDR2 is LQKENI. Trimming took off 4 bases at V and 2 bases at J, with 9 bases between the two ends. This CDR3 has 15 amino acids. In nucleotides, the CDR3 is TGTGCCAGCTCACGAGGGGATCCCTATAATTCACCCCTCCACTTT. Its protein is CASSRGDPYNSPLHF.

The DNA of the CDR3 is TGCGCCAGCAGCCAGAGACTAGCGGGGATTCTTAGAGGGTCCCCGGGCTCCTACAATGAGCAGTTCTTC. Protein sequence: CASSQRLAGILRGSPGSYNEQFF. The V call is TRBV5-1, the J call TRBJ2-1, with 11 bases aligning to TRBD2. V dropped 4 bases and J dropped 0; count of bases not matched to a gene: 24. The CDR3 covers 23 residues. From germline, CDR1 is SGHRS and CDR2 YFSETQ.

The chain combines TRBV30 with TRBJ2-1; TRBD2 matches at 13 bases. Unmatched junction bases numbered 3, after V lost 0 bases and J lost 10 bases. Germline CDR1 and CDR2: GTSNPN and SVGIG (reference sequence). CDR3 length: 14 residues. This CDR3 reads CAWSVGLAGDEQFF. For the CDR3, the DNA is TGTGCCTGGAGTGTTGGACTAGCGGGAGACGAGCAGTTCTTC.

V gene TRBV28 combines with J gene TRBJ1-2; D possibly corresponds to TRBD1 (5 bases). Germline V gene data show CDR1 as MDHEN and CDR2 as SYDVKM. This CDR3 contains 12 residues. The V and J ends lost 8 bases and 1 base respectively, with 8 bases between them. The CDR3 here is CASGQGNYGYTF. Here the CDR3 DNA reads TGTGCCAGCGGTCAGGGTAACTATGGCTACACCTTC.

This chain connects TRBV27 to TRBJ1-5; tentatively, D is TRBD1 (6 bases). The germline gives CDR1 MNHEY, CDR2 SMNVEV (reference sequence). The CDR3 extends over 16 amino acids. V was cut by 2 bases and J by 0 bases, with 11 bases left in between. The DNA for the CDR3 is TGTGCCAGCAGTTTAAGGGGGAAGGGTAGCAATCAGCCCCAGCATTTT. The encoded protein is CASSLRGKGSNQPQHF.

The gene calls are TRBV7-8 and TRBJ1-5; TRBD1 agrees at 7 bases. Germline-derived CDR1 and CDR2 are SGHVS and FQNEAQ. CDR3 length: 15 amino acids. J was trimmed by 4 bases and V by 5 bases; bases with no gene match: 8. The CDR3 DNA follows: TGTGCCAGCAGCGTCGACAGGGCTCGAAATCAGCCCCAGCATTTT. Encoded protein: CASSVDRARNQPQHF.

The chain links TRBV7-9 to TRBJ1-4, with 7 bases aligning to TRBD1. This CDR3 is 17 amino acids long. Germline V gene data show CDR1 as SEHNR and CDR2 as FQNEAQ (reference sequence). V lost 5 bases and J lost 0; bases outside the gene matches: 9. In DNA, the CDR3 is TGTGCCAGCAGCCCCCTGACAGGGAGCACAACTAATGAAAAACTGTTTTTT. This translates into CASSPLTGSTTNEKLFF.

The genes are TRBV28 and TRBJ2-7, with D tentatively TRBD2 (6 bases). The germline gives CDR1 MDHEN, CDR2 SYDVKM. CDR3 length: 11 residues. V dropped 10 bases and J dropped 4 bases, with 11 bases sitting between them. In DNA form, the CDR3 reads TGTGCCACCACTGCGGGGTACGAGCAGTACTTC. Its protein is CATTAGYEQYF.

This chain joins TRBV19 and TRBJ2-3, with D tentatively TRBD1 or TRBD2 (5 bases each). The CDR3 totals 14 residues. Germline assignment: CDR1 LNHDA and CDR2 SQIVND (reference sequence). Trimming stripped 5 bases from V and 4 bases from J, with 13 bases between. The CDR3 DNA follows: TGTGCCAGTAGTCTGAGGGGATTTGCAGATACGCAGTATTTT. As protein: CASSLRGFADTQYF.

The CDR3 reads CASSFTELNTGELFF. The CDR3 coding sequence is TGTGCCAGCAGCTTTACAGAGTTGAACACCGGGGAGCTGTTTTTT. The V gene is TRBV5-6, the J gene TRBJ2-2, with D unresolved. The CDR3 length is 15 residues. Germline CDR1 SGHDT, CDR2 YYEEEE. Trimming removed 2 bases at V and 1 base at J, with 9 bases between.